The text below deals with one TCR beta chain. This entry belongs to a study of blood T cell repertoires in COVID-19. In the study's own analysis: Nucleated cell counts were estimated from reference gene primer amplification. TCRdb's copy holds only in-frame clones and misses some; the assay was immunoSEQ multiplex PCR. D and trimming were read from the DNA, whereas the V and J calls and clone size are those reported in that table. The table lists about 140,000 clones, roughly 85% of them singletons. Participants' own reports of clinical history determined their cohort assignment. V lost 2 bases and J 0 bases, leaving 11 bases between the germline ends. The CDR3 has 15 residues. Germline CDR1 is MDHEN and CDR2 is SYDVKM.

The receptor was derived from a woman aged 45 to 65 who had recovered from COVID-19. The sequenced sample consisted of PBMCs or T cells enriched from blood (not recorded which). The chain joins TRBV28 to TRBJ2-7, with a tentative D call TRBD2 (5 bases). The CDR3 region has the DNA TGTGCCAGCAGTTTACGAGGGAGCCCCTCCTACGAGCAGTACTTC. Protein: CASSLRGSPSYEQYF.